This TCR beta chain is from a study of graft-versus-host responses after intestinal transplantation. Repertoires were generated with immunoSEQ multiplex PCR, while TCRdb's copy carries only in-frame clones and drops some. Of roughly 25,000 clones listed, more than 90% are singletons. The CDR3 extends over 16 amino acids. Unmatched junction bases numbered 17, after V lost 7 bases and J lost 7 bases. The germline V gene encodes CDR1 LNHDA and CDR2 SQIVND (reference sequence). V gene TRBV19 combines with J gene TRBJ1-1, with 8 bases that match TRBD1. The sequenced sample was PBMCs, obtained nearly 31 days after intestinal transplant. The sequence derives from a human patient who received an intestinal transplant, so some T cells may come from the graft donor. DNA of the CDR3: TGTGCCAGTAATAGCGAGAGACAGGGGCCTACGGGTGAAGCTTTCTTT. Amino acid sequence: CASNSERQGPTGEAFF.